The TCR beta chain under discussion was sequenced for a study of T-cell memory formation after mild COVID-19. This clonotype was observed a handful of times. TCRdb passed the 5' RACE reads through MiXCR, listing each CDR3 protein once. The table includes over 150,000 distinct CDR3 sequences, about 18% detected once. The receptor was derived from a man between 18 and 29 years old who had mild COVID-19 (a few samples of this study predate the infection). Cell type and time point are not known. Specimen: PBMCs or a T cell subset sorted from them (not recorded which).

CDR3 residues: CASSLGLAGLRYF. CDR3 DNA sequence: TGCGCCAGCAGCTTGGGACTAGCGGGGCTACGGTACTTC. V is TRBV5-1 and J is TRBJ2-5; 11 nucleotides line up with TRBD2. The CDR3 has 13 amino acids. Trimming cost V 0 bases and J 13 bases; bases outside gene matches: 5. The V gene's germline CDR1 is SGHRS and CDR2 YFSETQ.